Sequencing of this T cell receptor beta chain was carried out in a study of PD-1 blockade in classical Hodgkin lymphoma. The study, taken as a whole, reports: Prior to therapy, complete responders displayed diversity much like that of newly diagnosed patients.

Sequencing used immunoSEQ multiplex PCR; TCRdb keeps in-frame clones, though not all of them. The repertoire consists of 4,000 to 5,500 clones, with about 65% occurring once and the leading ten covering roughly a quarter. A remark on this clone: The antigen remains unidentified.

V trimming: 10 bases; J trimming: 10 bases; junction bases outside the gene matches: 13. The CDR3 has 14 residues. The germline CDR1 and CDR2 sequences are MNHNS and SASEGT. Time point here: cycle 4 day 1 (C4D1), after six to seven weeks of nivolumab. Following autologous stem cell transplantation, relapse occurred in every patient, and exposure to brentuximab vedotin varied. It was by magnetic negative selection that CD8+ T cells were isolated from thawed PBMCs. The V call is TRBV6-1, the J call TRBJ2-1, with 10 bases aligning to TRBD2. Specimen: CD8+ T cells from blood, collected before the fourth cycle of nivolumab. This sequence was found in a human donor with classical Hodgkin lymphoma. CDR3 nucleotide sequence: TGTGCCACCACGACCCTAGCGGGAGCGGTAGAGCAGTTCTTC. Protein product: CATTTLAGAVEQFF.